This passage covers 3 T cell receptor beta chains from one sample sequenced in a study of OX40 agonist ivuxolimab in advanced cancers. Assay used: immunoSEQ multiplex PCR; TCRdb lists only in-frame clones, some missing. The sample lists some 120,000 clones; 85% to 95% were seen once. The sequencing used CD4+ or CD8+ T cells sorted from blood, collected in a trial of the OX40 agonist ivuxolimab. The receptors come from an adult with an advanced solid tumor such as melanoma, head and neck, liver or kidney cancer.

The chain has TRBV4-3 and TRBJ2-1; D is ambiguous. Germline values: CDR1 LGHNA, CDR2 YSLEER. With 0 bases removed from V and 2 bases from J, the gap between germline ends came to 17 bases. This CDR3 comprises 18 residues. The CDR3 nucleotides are TGCGCCAGCAGCCAAGACCTGACGGTGGTAGGAGCCTACAATGAGCAGTTCTTC. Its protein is CASSQDLTVVGAYNEQFF.

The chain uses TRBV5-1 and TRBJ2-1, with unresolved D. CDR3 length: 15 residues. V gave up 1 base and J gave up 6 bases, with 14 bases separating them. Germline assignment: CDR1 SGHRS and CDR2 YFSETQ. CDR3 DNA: TGCGCCAGCAGCTTGTCCCCGCTAGGAGTCAATGAGCAGTTCTTC. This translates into CASSLSPLGVNEQFF.

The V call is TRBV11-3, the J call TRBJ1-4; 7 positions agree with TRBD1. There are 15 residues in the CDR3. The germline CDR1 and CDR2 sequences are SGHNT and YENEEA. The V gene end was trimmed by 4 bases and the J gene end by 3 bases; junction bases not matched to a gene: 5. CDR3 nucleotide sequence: TGTGCCAGCAGCTCTCTGGGACAGCCTAATGAAAAACTGTTTTTT. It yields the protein CASSSLGQPNEKLFF. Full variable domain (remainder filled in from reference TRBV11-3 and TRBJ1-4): EAGVVQSPRYKIIEKKQPVAFWCNPISGHNTLYWYLQNLGQGPELLIRYENEEAVDDSQLPKDRFSAERLKGVDSTLKIQPAELGDSAVYLCASSSLGQPNEKLFFGSGTQLSVL.